These 28 T cell receptor beta chains were all obtained from the same sample, sequenced in a study of T cells in Graves' hyperthyroidism and ophthalmopathy. The CDR3 regions of TCR beta were amplified from RNA transcripts. First-round RT-PCR with HTBI primers amplified the TCR CDR3 region. Via MiXCR, TCRdb re-called the multiplex PCR reads, giving one row per CDR3 protein. The table lists about 130,000 distinct CDR3 sequences, roughly a fifth of them singletons. The sample comprised blood. The receptor set was obtained from a woman between 50 and 59 years old with Graves' hyperthyroidism that later progressed to Graves' ophthalmopathy.

This clonotype has a handful of counts. The V call is TRBV5-6, the J call TRBJ1-4; TRBD1 matches 7 bases. This CDR3 has 17 residues. With 2 bases clipped from V and 4 bases from J, the junction kept 11 bases outside the gene matches. CDR1 is SGHDT and CDR2 is YYEEEE in the germline V gene. The CDR3 DNA reads as TGTGCCAGCAGCTTAATTACCCGGGGACAGAATAATGAAAAACTGTTTTTT. Amino acid sequence: CASSLITRGQNNEKLFF.

This clonotype has ten or more counts. The chain has TRBV14 and TRBJ2-1, with 10 bases fitting TRBD1. With 4 bases clipped from V and 8 bases from J, the junction kept 8 bases outside the gene matches. This CDR3 is 15 amino acids long. Germline values: CDR1 SGHDN, CDR2 FVKESK. CDR3 amino acids: CASSPLDRGRHEQFF. The DNA for the CDR3 is TGTGCCAGCAGCCCCCTGGACAGGGGGAGGCATGAGCAGTTCTTC.

This sequence joins TRBV28 and TRBJ2-3; 8 bases match TRBD2. CDR3 length: 16 residues. The V and J ends lost 4 bases and 4 bases, in that order; junction bases with no gene match: 10. Germline assignment: CDR1 MDHEN and CDR2 SYDVKM. CDR3 sequence (DNA): TGTGCCAGCAGTTCGTACCGGGAGGGCCCCCCAGATACGCAGTATTTT. This gives the protein CASSSYREGPPDTQYF.

This clonotype was observed at least ten times. The V and J genes are TRBV30 and TRBJ1-4, with D maybe TRBD1 (6 bases). The CDR3 totals 14 residues. The V gene's germline CDR1 is GTSNPN and CDR2 SVGIG (reference sequence). Trimming pared 5 bases from V and 4 bases from J, leaving 14 bases between. The CDR3 reads CAWPSGGVNEKLFF. As DNA, the CDR3 is TGTGCCTGGCCCTCGGGGGGCGTTAATGAAAAACTGTTTTTT.

The chain couples TRBV12-3 or TRBV12-4 to TRBJ1-1, with a possible D match to TRBD1 (6 bases). The length of the CDR3 is 16 residues. Trimming removed 1 base from V and 1 base from J, with 13 bases in between. CDR3 DNA: TGTGCCAGCAGTTTAGGGGCCGGGACAACGAACACTGAAGCTTTCTTT. Translated, it gives CASSLGAGTTNTEAFF.

This clonotype was seen ten or more times. V gene TRBV3-1 combines with J gene TRBJ1-6; the D is unclear. The germline gives CDR1 LGHDT, CDR2 YNNKEL (reference sequence). The CDR3 loop spans 15 amino acids. V lost 3 bases to trimming and J lost 2 bases, with 8 bases between them. The CDR3 loop reads CASSHRGTYNSPLHF. The CDR3 bases are TGTGCCAGCAGCCACCGAGGGACCTATAATTCACCCCTCCACTTT.

V gene TRBV6-1 combines with J gene TRBJ1-1, with a weak D call TRBD1 (6 bases). Germline assignment: CDR1 MNHNS and CDR2 SASEGT. The length of the CDR3 is 15 residues. The V and J ends lost 5 bases and 1 base respectively, with 14 bases between them. The CDR3 nucleotides read TGTGCCAGCAGTAAAACCGGGACATCGAACACTGAAGCTTTCTTT. Translating gives CASSKTGTSNTEAFF.

There are many counts of this clonotype. The chain combines TRBV7-2 with TRBJ2-5; either TRBD1 or TRBD2 may fit D (5 bases each). This CDR3 is 13 amino acids long. CDR1 and CDR2 from the germline V gene are SGHTA and FQGNSA. Trimming left V 7 bases short and J 5 bases short, with 14 bases between. The CDR3 nucleotides read TGTGCCAGCACCGAGGGGCCCTGGGAGACCCAGTACTTC. It yields the protein CASTEGPWETQYF.

This clonotype was picked up a small number of times. The V call is TRBV28, the J call TRBJ2-6; D uncertain. Looked up from germline, CDR1 is MDHEN and CDR2 is SYDVKM. The CDR3 contains 13 residues. The V end was cut by 8 bases, the J end by 2 bases, with 7 bases between. CDR3 protein: CASVAPGANVLTF. Here the CDR3 DNA reads TGTGCCAGCGTGGCGCCTGGGGCCAACGTCCTGACTTTC.

The V call is TRBV2, the J call TRBJ1-6; 8 positions match TRBD1. The V and J ends lost 9 bases and 6 bases, in that order; junction bases with no gene match: 4. Germline assignment: CDR1 SNHLY and CDR2 FYNNEI. The CDR3 loop spans 13 amino acids. The DNA of the CDR3 is TGTGCCAGTGACAGGGGATCTAATTCACCCCTCCACTTT. This codes for CASDRGSNSPLHF.

This clonotype was counted many times. The V call is TRBV5-1, the J call TRBJ2-7; D unresolved. CDR1 and CDR2 (germline): SGHRS, YFSETQ. The V end was cut by 0 bases, the J end by 3 bases, with 4 bases between. The CDR3 runs 12 residues. The CDR3 coding sequence is TGCGCCAGCAGCTTGGGAGACTACGAGCAGTACTTC. This sequence encodes CASSLGDYEQYF.

This clonotype was detected many times. The chain joins TRBV7-2 to TRBJ2-2, with D possibly called TRBD1 or TRBD2 (5 bases each). Looked up from germline, CDR1 is SGHTA and CDR2 is FQGNSA. V dropped 5 bases and J dropped 2 bases, with 24 bases sitting between them. The CDR3 length is 19 residues. This chain's CDR3 is CASSRWAGRAPDNTGELFF. In DNA, the CDR3 is TGTGCCAGCAGCCGATGGGCGGGCAGGGCACCTGATAACACCGGGGAGCTGTTTTTT. Looking up the rest from reference TRBV7-2 and TRBJ2-2 gives the full variable domain: GAGVSQSPSNKVTEKGKDVELRCDPISGHTALYWYRQSLGQGLEFLIYFQGNSAPDKSGLPSDRFSAERTGGSVSTLTIQRTQQEDSAVYLCASSRWAGRAPDNTGELFFGEGSRLTVL.

This clonotype was seen many times. The V call is TRBV18, the J call TRBJ1-1, with TRBD1 as a possible D gene (5 bases). CDR3 length: 13 amino acids. Germline lookup yields CDR1 KGHSH and CDR2 LQKENI. V was clipped by 2 bases and J by 4 bases, with 8 bases between them. CDR3 loop: CASSPTQGTEAFF. For the CDR3, the DNA is TGTGCCAGCTCACCAACTCAGGGCACTGAAGCTTTCTTT.

This clonotype was seen at least ten times. In DNA, the CDR3 is TGTGCCTGGAGTCGGTTTCCAGAGGCAAAAGGGCGCTATGGCTACACCTTC. This codes for CAWSRFPEAKGRYGYTF. J is TRBJ1-2 and V is TRBV30; no reliable D call. The germline V gene encodes CDR1 GTSNPN and CDR2 SVGIG (reference sequence). V was pared by 2 bases and J by 4 bases, with 23 bases between. The CDR3 loop spans 17 amino acids.

The chain links TRBV28 to TRBJ2-5; 11 nucleotides agree with TRBD1. The CDR3 spans 17 residues. CDR1 is MDHEN and CDR2 is SYDVKM in the germline V gene. V dropped 6 bases and J dropped 5; count of bases not matched to a gene: 14. The CDR3 loop is CASSVEPGQGARETQYF. The DNA for the CDR3 is TGTGCCAGCAGCGTAGAGCCCGGACAGGGGGCCAGGGAGACCCAGTACTTC.

This clonotype was detected a few times. This sequence joins TRBV12-3 or TRBV12-4 and TRBJ2-1, with D hard to call. Between the trimmed V and J ends, which lost 6 bases and 8 bases, there was a span of 8 bases. The CDR3 covers 11 residues. The CDR3 DNA reads as TGTGCCAGCAGCCCCAAATATGAGCAGTTCTTC. As protein: CASSPKYEQFF.

This clonotype was detected many times. This sequence joins TRBV20-1 and TRBJ1-2, with TRBD1 matching over 9 bases. The germline V gene encodes CDR1 DFQATT and CDR2 SNEGSKA (reference sequence). The CDR3 covers 14 residues. V was clipped by 5 bases and J by 8 bases; unmatched bases: 12. The CDR3 here is CSAYRTGGGDGYTF. CDR3 in DNA: TGCAGTGCTTACCGTACAGGGGGCGGGGACGGCTACACCTTC.

In its sample, this clonotype was seen a few times. This sequence joins TRBV29-1 and TRBJ1-1, with D possibly being TRBD1 (6 bases). The CDR3 contains 11 residues. The V and J ends lost 6 bases and 6 bases respectively, with 11 bases between them. Germline V lookup: CDR1 SQVTM, CDR2 ANQGSEA. CDR3 DNA: TGCAGCGTGAAGGGGGAGCCTGAAGCTTTCTTT. This translates into CSVKGEPEAFF.

This chain uses TRBV29-1 with TRBJ2-6; TRBD2 matches 7 bases. Trimming cost V 7 bases and J 0 bases; bases outside gene matches: 3. The CDR3 sequence is 14 residues long. In germline, CDR1 is SQVTM, CDR2 ANQGSEA. CDR3 DNA: TGCAGCGCGGCGGGGGACTCTGGGGCCAACGTCCTGACTTTC. This translates into CSAAGDSGANVLTF. The variable domain in full, completed from reference TRBV29-1 and TRBJ2-6, reads SAVISQKPSRDICQRGTSLTIQCQVDSQVTMMFWYRQQPGQSLTLIATANQGSEATYESGFVIDKFPISRPNLTFSTLTVSNMSPEDSSIYLCSAAGDSGANVLTFGAGSRLTVL.

The genes are TRBV7-6 and TRBJ1-5; TRBD1 agrees at 8 bases. V gave up 2 bases and J gave up 2 bases; unmatched junction bases: 5. The CDR3 extends over 16 amino acids. Germline V CDR1 and CDR2: SGHVS, FNYEAQ. The CDR3 nucleotides read TGTGCCAGCAGCTTAAACGGACAGGGTGGCAATCAGCCCCAGCATTTT. It yields the protein CASSLNGQGGNQPQHF.

This clonotype was recorded at least ten times. This chain connects TRBV3-1 to TRBJ2-4; 9 positions match TRBD1. The V and J ends lost 2 bases and 7 bases, in that order; junction bases with no gene match: 15. The CDR3 consists of 18 residues. Germline CDR1 reads LGHDT; CDR2 reads YNNKEL (reference sequence). The CDR3 sequence: CASSQFFYRGDRDNIQYF. In DNA form, the CDR3 reads TGTGCCAGCAGCCAATTTTTTTATCGCGGGGACAGGGATAACATTCAGTACTTC.

This clonotype came up many times. The rearrangement links TRBV5-8 to TRBJ2-1; 8 positions agree with TRBD1. With V trimmed by 0 bases and J by 4 bases, 3 bases remained unmatched. This CDR3 region has 15 residues. Germline V gives CDR1 SGHTS, CDR2 YDEGEE. In DNA, the CDR3 is TGTGCCAGCAGCTTGGTCAGGGGGCTTTACAATGAGCAGTTCTTC. This codes for CASSLVRGLYNEQFF.

This clonotype has at least ten counts. This chain links TRBV28 with TRBJ2-3; D is possibly TRBD2 (5 bases). Trimming removed 5 bases at V and 6 bases at J, with 24 bases between. This CDR3 contains 17 residues. The V gene's germline CDR1 is MDHEN and CDR2 SYDVKM. In DNA form, the CDR3 reads TGTGCCAGCAGTCCCCTTCAGTCTAGGAGCCGGAGGGATACGCAGTATTTT. It codes for CASSPLQSRSRRDTQYF.

This clonotype appeared many times. The chain is built from TRBV28 and TRBJ2-7; D not certain. The length of the CDR3 is 13 residues. Germline V gene lookup returns CDR1 MDHEN and CDR2 SYDVKM. Between the trimmed V and J ends, which lost 6 bases and 3 bases, there was a span of 12 bases. The CDR3 sequence is CASSLGPHYEQYF. In DNA, the CDR3 is TGTGCCAGCAGCCTGGGCCCGCACTACGAGCAGTACTTC.

The chain combines TRBV6-4 with TRBJ2-5; 10 bases are shared with TRBD1. This CDR3 region has 15 residues. Germline CDR1 reads MRHNA; CDR2 reads SNTAGT. Losses at the gene ends were 11 bases for V and 4 bases for J; bases not matched to a gene: 13. This CDR3 reads CAPNPGTGAAETQYF. In DNA form, the CDR3 reads TGTGCCCCCAACCCGGGGACAGGGGCTGCAGAGACCCAGTACTTC.

This clonotype was seen ten or more times. This chain joins TRBV5-1 and TRBJ2-3; 8 positions agree with TRBD1. The V gene's germline CDR1 is SGHRS and CDR2 YFSETQ. This CDR3 comprises 15 residues. V shed 5 bases, J shed 0 bases, and the junction held 5 bases outside the gene matches. CDR3 protein: CASRSQGGSTDTQYF. CDR3 coding DNA: TGCGCCAGCAGGTCACAGGGGGGAAGCACAGATACGCAGTATTTT.

This clonotype appeared many times. The gene calls are TRBV28 and TRBJ2-5; 9 nucleotides align to TRBD1. Germline-derived CDR1 and CDR2 are MDHEN and SYDVKM. The CDR3 is 14 amino acids. The V gene end was trimmed by 7 bases and the J gene end by 4 bases; junction bases not matched to a gene: 7. The CDR3 DNA reads TGTGCCAGCATCGGGACAGGGAGTAGAGAGACCCAGTACTTC. Its protein is CASIGTGSRETQYF.

J is TRBJ2-1 and V is TRBV11-2, with 10 bases lining up with TRBD2. Germline CDR1 reads SGHAT; CDR2 reads FQNNGV. The CDR3 has 17 residues. Trimming took 1 base from V and 5 from J; bases not matched to a gene: 8. CDR3 coding DNA: TGTGCCAGCAGCTTAGGGGGCACTAGCGGGGCGGACAATGAGCAGTTCTTC. It encodes CASSLGGTSGADNEQFF. The full variable domain, with the rest looked up from reference TRBV11-2 and TRBJ2-1, is EAGVAQSPRYKIIEKRQSVAFWCNPISGHATLYWYQQILGQGPKLLIQFQNNGVVDDSQLPKDRFSAERLKGVDSTLKIQPAKLEDSAVYLCASSLGGTSGADNEQFFGPGTRLTVL.